This T cell receptor (beta chain) is drawn from a study of CD8+ T cells in alopecia areata. Study information: The tofacitinib course ran for 6 to 18 months and was followed by 6 months off drug. Overall study results and limits: For lesional scalp, especially alopecia totalis/universalis, clonality was higher than in normal scalp.

Treatment denoted: oral pan-JAK inhibitor, 5-10 mg twice daily. Peripheral blood and lesional scalp punch biopsies were taken from alopecia areata patients. This clone has just a few counts. Its cognate antigen is unknown. Reverse transcribed after extraction, RNA yielded cDNA as the sequencing template. Profiled with immunoSEQ multiplex PCR; TCRdb holds only in-frame clones, not every one. The data show 90,000 to 120,000 clones, 84% seen once. The ends lost 8 bases at V and 6 bases at J; junction bases unmatched: 7. The CDR3 has 12 amino acids. Germline assignment: CDR1 SGHVS and CDR2 FNYEAQ. The gene calls are TRBV7-6 and TRBJ2-7; 7 bases are a match to TRBD2. The sequence was collected from a human donor with alopecia areata. The input for sequencing was CD8+ T cells sorted from blood, taken at week 24, from a patient treated with tofacitinib. CDR3 nucleotide sequence: TGTGCCAGCGGGGGGGAGGGGTCCGAGCAGTACTTC. This sequence encodes CASGGEGSEQYF.